This T cell receptor beta chain was found in a study of T cells and Merkel cell carcinoma outcomes. Broader study findings: Reportedly, T-cell repertoire with density predicts Merkel cell carcinoma outcomes.

Method: immunoSEQ multiplex PCR; TCRdb's copy keeps in-frame clones and lacks some. This table holds approximately 2,000 clones, roughly 92% found once. The ends were cut back, 2 bases at V and 3 bases at J, with 10 bases in the middle. Germline V gives CDR1 MNHEY, CDR2 SVGAGI. This CDR3 spans 14 amino acids. As regards this clone: Its antigen is not identified.

The clonotype was recovered from a human donor with Merkel cell carcinoma. Source material: tumor tissue from Merkel cell carcinoma. The rearrangement joins TRBV6-5 to TRBJ1-2, with TRBD1 as a possible D gene (6 bases). The CDR3 DNA is TGTGCCAGCAGTTACGCAGGGGCGTACTATGGCTACACCTTC. Its protein product is CASSYAGAYYGYTF.